The present T cell receptor (beta chain) was sequenced within a study of STAT5B mutations in CD4+ large granular lymphocyte leukemia. Study-wide findings and caveats: Top patient clones used TRBV06 genes more often: 8/27 versus 2/35 in controls.

V was pared by 8 bases and J by 6 bases, with 6 bases between. CDR3 size: 10 residues. CDR1 is SNHLY and CDR2 is FYNNEI in the germline V gene. With regard to this clone: Antigen specificity is unknown.

Sequencing was at survey level. Authors' methods: Productive clonotypes were detectable down to 2.59 x 10-5 frequency. Repertoires were generated with immunoSEQ multiplex PCR, while TCRdb's copy carries only in-frame clones and drops some. The D gene and trimming were derived from the DNA, and the V and J assignments and clone size from that table. The table records tens of thousands of clones, roughly 76% of them present only once. The source is a human donor in good health. The sequencing sample was made of CD4+ T cells from blood buffy coats. The rearrangement links TRBV2 to TRBJ2-3; D is unresolved. In nucleotides, the CDR3 is TGTGCCAGCGGCGCTGATACGCAGTATTTT. Its translation: CASGADTQYF.